The 30 T cell receptor beta chains presented below share a single source sample, sequenced in a study of T-cell reconstitution after alpha-beta-depleted transplantation in children (dated by TCRdb to the mid-2010s). Library preparation employed PCR. The reads were generated on an Illumina HiSeq 2500. To normalize quantification of the TCRbeta repertoire, the TCR libraries were built with molecular barcoding that relied on unique molecular identifiers. In TCRdb, the public reads were trimmed at Q25 with fastp and aligned with MiXCR, with productive beta chains retained. Rows with one shared CDR3 protein collapse into an entry with the most common genes and DNA. The sample yields 500,000 or so distinct CDR3 sequences; 30% to 35% were counted once. The ten largest clones capture roughly 2.5% of the sample. The specimen comprised PBMCs from the stem cell graft donor, sampled from the stem cell graft. The receptors were sampled from a human donor who donated a stem cell graft to a child with aplastic anemia.

This clonotype occurred many times. The rearrangement uses TRBV20-1 and TRBJ2-5; D might be TRBD2 (6 bases). The germline gives CDR1 DFQATT, CDR2 SNEGSKA (reference sequence). The CDR3 totals 14 residues. V lost 1 base and J 4 bases, leaving 13 bases between the germline ends. The CDR3 DNA reads as TGCAGTGCTAGAGTCCCCACTAGCTTAGAGACCCAGTACTTC. Protein: CSARVPTSLETQYF.

The genes are TRBV3-1 and TRBJ2-1, with 12 bases aligning to TRBD2. In germline, CDR1 is LGHDT, CDR2 YNNKEL (reference sequence). The CDR3 totals 16 residues. V gave up 7 bases and J gave up 4 bases; unmatched junction bases: 8. This CDR3 is CASTPSGRAKYNEQFF. The CDR3, as DNA: TGTGCCAGCACTCCTAGCGGGAGGGCGAAGTACAATGAGCAGTTCTTC.

A few counts support this clonotype. CDR3 nucleotides: TGCAGTGCTAGAGCCCCTCCTGGAAACACCATATATTTT. Its translation is CSARAPPGNTIYF. The V call is TRBV20-1, the J call TRBJ1-3; D gene unclear. V was shortened by 1 base and J by 2 bases, with 6 bases between the two germline ends. This CDR3 is built from 13 residues. Germline V gene lookup returns CDR1 DFQATT and CDR2 SNEGSKA (reference sequence).

V and J are TRBV29-1 and TRBJ2-7; 7 bases are shared with TRBD1. After removal of 6 bases from V and 2 bases from J, the junction contained 4 bases not matched to a gene. CDR3 length: 12 amino acids. Germline values: CDR1 SQVTM, CDR2 ANQGSEA. The CDR3, as DNA: TGCAGCGTGCCCGGACAGGCCTACGAGCAGTACTTC. Amino acid sequence: CSVPGQAYEQYF.

The chain has TRBV27 and TRBJ2-7, with D maybe TRBD1 (5 bases). Per the germline V gene, CDR1 is MNHEY and CDR2 is SMNVEV (reference sequence). The CDR3 covers 14 residues. Trimming pared 5 bases from V and 5 bases from J, leaving 16 bases between. The CDR3 sequence is CASSAGRTSDEQYV. The CDR3 DNA is TGTGCCAGCAGTGCAGGGCGTACTTCCGACGAGCAGTACGTC.

DNA for the CDR3: TGTGCCAGCAGCCCCCGGCGGACAGCATATTTGAACACTGAAGCTTTCTTT. This encodes CASSPRRTAYLNTEAFF. The V gene is TRBV11-2, the J gene TRBJ1-1; D may be TRBD1 (6 bases). The CDR3 loop spans 17 amino acids. Looked up from germline, CDR1 is SGHAT and CDR2 is FQNNGV. V lost 5 bases to trimming and J lost 0 bases, with 19 bases between them.

This sequence joins TRBV6-5 and TRBJ2-7; D is uncertain. Germline CDR1 MNHEY, CDR2 SVGAGI. The CDR3 has 11 amino acids. CDR3: CASSFNGLEYV. The CDR3 DNA sequence: TGTGCCAGTAGTTTCAATGGGTTGGAGTACGTC.

This clonotype has a handful of counts. V usage is TRBV7-9 and J usage is TRBJ2-2; TRBD2 aligns across 11 bases. The CDR3 is 16 residues long. In germline, CDR1 is SEHNR, CDR2 FQNEAQ (reference sequence). V shed 5 bases, J shed 2 bases, and the junction held 4 bases outside the gene matches. DNA of the CDR3: TGTGCCAGCAGCCCTACTAGCGGGAGAAACACCGGGGAGCTGTTTTTT. Translation gives CASSPTSGRNTGELFF.

This clonotype occurred a few times. This chain links TRBV15 with TRBJ2-5; TRBD2 matches 8 bases. There are 15 residues in the CDR3. V was pared by 3 bases and J by 5 bases, with 8 bases of the junction left unmatched. CDR1 and CDR2 from the germline V gene are LNHNV and YYDKDF (reference sequence). CDR3 amino acids: CATSSAGTSHETQYF. The CDR3 region has the DNA TGTGCCACCAGCAGCGCCGGGACTAGTCATGAGACCCAGTACTTC. Based on the CDR3 plus reference TRBV15 and TRBJ2-5, the full variable domain is DAMVIQNPRYQVTQFGKPVTLSCSQTLNHNVMYWYQQKSSQAPKLLFHYYDKDFNNEADTPDNFQSRRPNTSFCFLDIRSPGLGDTAMYLCATSSAGTSHETQYFGPGTRLLVL.

This chain joins TRBV30 and TRBJ1-5; 7 bases align to TRBD1. The V and J ends lost 2 bases and 4 bases, in that order; junction bases with no gene match: 2. Germline CDR1 and CDR2: GTSNPN and SVGIG (reference sequence). The CDR3 consists of 13 residues. In nucleotides, the CDR3 is TGTGCCTGGAGTTTACAGGGGAATCAGCCCCAGCATTTT. This codes for CAWSLQGNQPQHF.

The CDR3 DNA follows: TGTGCCAGCAGTCCCCAGCCGGGACAGGGGCTTGGGTACGAGCAGTACTTC. It codes for CASSPQPGQGLGYEQYF. The chain links TRBV12-3 or TRBV12-4 to TRBJ2-7, with 10 bases matching TRBD1. Trimming cost V 5 bases and J 4 bases; bases outside gene matches: 14. This CDR3 has 17 residues.

The CDR3 DNA sequence: TGTGCCAGCAGCTCGCAAGAACAGGGGGAGACCCAGTACTTC. It specifies CASSSQEQGETQYF. J is TRBJ2-5 and V is TRBV5-5; 7 bases fit TRBD1. The germline CDR1 and CDR2 sequences are SGHKS and YYEKEE (reference sequence). Germline trimming cut 3 bases from V and 5 bases from J; bases unmatched to any gene: 7. The CDR3 runs to 14 residues.

This clonotype was seen more than once but under ten times. The chain has TRBV19 and TRBJ2-1; 7 bases map to TRBD2. The CDR3 has 15 residues. Trimming at V came to 7 bases and at J to 6 bases, leaving 12 bases not matched to a gene. CDR1 and CDR2 from the germline V gene are LNHDA and SQIVND (reference sequence). The CDR3 here is CASTGGSGPGNEQFF. In DNA form, the CDR3 reads TGTGCCAGTACGGGCGGGAGTGGACCGGGCAATGAGCAGTTCTTC.

The DNA for the CDR3 is TGCAGTGTTGGGGACTGGCCCGGATGCGAGCAGTACTTC. Its protein product is CSVGDWPGCEQYF. The V call is TRBV20-1, the J call TRBJ2-7, with D possibly being TRBD2 (6 bases). The V gene's germline CDR1 is DFQATT and CDR2 SNEGSKA (reference sequence). Trimming stripped 7 bases from V and 6 bases from J, with 19 bases between. This CDR3 contains 13 residues.

The V call is TRBV7-2, the J call TRBJ2-3; D might be TRBD1 (6 bases). Trimming cost V 1 base and J 5 bases, with 16 bases left between them. The CDR3 has 16 amino acids. Germline V gene sequence: CDR1 SGHTA, CDR2 FQGNSA. The CDR3 bases are TGTGCCAGCAGCTTAGTGGGGGCGCGATCGAGAGATACGCAGTATTTT. Protein product: CASSLVGARSRDTQYF.

This clonotype was observed a handful of times. The V and J genes are TRBV20-1 and TRBJ2-1; the D gene is possibly TRBD1 (5 bases). The CDR3 runs 13 residues. The ends were cut back, 6 bases at V and 3 bases at J, with 12 bases in the middle. Per germline, CDR1 DFQATT and CDR2 SNEGSKA (reference sequence). The CDR3 region is CSAPRENYNEQFF. The DNA of the CDR3 is TGCAGTGCCCCCAGGGAAAACTACAATGAGCAGTTCTTC.

This chain links TRBV4-3 with TRBJ2-1; no clear D gene. V lost 0 bases to trimming and J lost 1 base, with 19 bases between them. The germline V gene encodes CDR1 LGHNA and CDR2 YSLEER. The CDR3 runs to 19 residues. The CDR3 here is CASSQDVLRWVSSYNEQFF. The CDR3 DNA follows: TGCGCCAGCAGCCAAGACGTTTTGCGGTGGGTTTCGTCCTACAATGAGCAGTTCTTC.

V and J are TRBV6-2 or TRBV6-3 and TRBJ2-2; the match to TRBD1 covers 9 bases. This CDR3 is 15 amino acids long. Germline V gives CDR1 MNHEY, CDR2 SVGEGT. V was clipped by 6 bases and J by 4 bases; unmatched bases: 6. The CDR3 DNA is TGTGCCAGCAGGTTACAGGGGGCAGGCACCGGGGAGCTGTTTTTT. Protein sequence: CASRLQGAGTGELFF.

This clonotype was seen just once. In nucleotides, the CDR3 is TGTGCCAGCAGCTCCGATACTGCAACTAATGAAAAACTGTTTTTT. Protein product: CASSSDTATNEKLFF. The V gene is TRBV28, the J gene TRBJ1-4; no clear D. CDR1 MDHEN and CDR2 SYDVKM come from the germline V gene. The CDR3 consists of 15 residues. The V end lost 6 bases, the J end lost 0 bases, and 11 bases lay between the germline ends.

The genes are TRBV7-8 and TRBJ2-7; possible D gene TRBD2, 5 bases. This CDR3 is 14 amino acids long. V was trimmed by 1 base and J by 6 bases, leaving 13 bases between them. Germline CDR1 SGHVS, CDR2 FQNEAQ. The CDR3 DNA follows: TGTGCCAGCAGCTTAGGTGCGGACTCCACCGAGCAGTACGTC. As protein: CASSLGADSTEQYV.

This clonotype was observed a handful of times. The gene calls are TRBV21-1 and TRBJ2-3; TRBD2 was called by the table and not checked on the DNA. TRBV21-1 is listed as a pseudogene. CDR3 length: 16 residues. CDR3 sequence: CASSHGGRECTDTQYF. Written as DNA, the CDR3 is TGTGCCAGCAGCCACGGCGGGCGGGAGTGCACAGATACGCAGTATTTT.

V usage is TRBV10-3 and J usage is TRBJ1-6; no definite D call. Looked up from germline, CDR1 is ENHRY and CDR2 is SYGVKD. The germline V and J ends were trimmed by 3 bases and 3 bases, with 12 bases remaining between them. The CDR3 runs to 16 residues. The CDR3 is CAISERPGRYNSPLHF. CDR3 sequence (DNA): TGTGCCATCAGTGAACGGCCAGGCCGCTATAATTCACCCCTCCACTTT.

The chain recombines TRBV15 with TRBJ2-2; D is possibly TRBD1 (6 bases). This CDR3 has 15 amino acids. The V and J ends lost 0 bases and 3 bases respectively, with 8 bases between them. Germline values: CDR1 LNHNV, CDR2 YYDKDF (reference sequence). CDR3 sequence: CATSRENRDTGELFF. For the CDR3, the DNA is TGTGCCACCAGCAGAGAAAACAGGGACACCGGGGAGCTGTTTTTT. The variable domain in full, with the rest retrieved from reference TRBV15 and TRBJ2-2, is DAMVIQNPRYQVTQFGKPVTLSCSQTLNHNVMYWYQQKSSQAPKLLFHYYDKDFNNEADTPDNFQSRRPNTSFCFLDIRSPGLGDTAMYLCATSRENRDTGELFFGEGSRLTVL.

V gene TRBV18 combines with J gene TRBJ2-7; TRBD2 matches 7 bases. The V gene end was trimmed by 2 bases and the J gene end by 3 bases; junction bases not matched to a gene: 16. This CDR3 has 18 residues. CDR1 KGHSH and CDR2 LQKENI come from the germline V gene. The CDR3 loop reads CASSPKGSGMGPRYEQYF. CDR3 nucleotides: TGTGCCAGCTCACCAAAGGGCAGCGGGATGGGACCGCGCTACGAGCAGTACTTC.

The chain couples TRBV10-2 to TRBJ1-4; maybe TRBD1 (5 bases). The CDR3 contains 14 residues. Trimming took 1 base from V and 6 from J, leaving 9 bases between them. Germline V lookup: CDR1 WSHSY, CDR2 SAAADI. The CDR3 coding sequence is TGCGCCAGCAGTGAGTGGCAGGGTGATGAAAAACTGTTTTTT. Protein: CASSEWQGDEKLFF.

V is TRBV7-3 and J is TRBJ2-1; 12 bases match TRBD2. The CDR3 covers 18 residues. Germline V gene sequence: CDR1 SGHTA, CDR2 FQGTGA. V trimming: 5 bases; J trimming: 4 bases; junction bases outside the gene matches: 12. DNA for the CDR3: TGTGCCAGCAGCCCTAACCTAGGACTAGCGGGGAGATACAATGAGCAGTTCTTC. It translates to CASSPNLGLAGRYNEQFF.

The chain joins TRBV4-3 to TRBJ1-2, with 8 bases matching TRBD1. The V gene's germline CDR1 is LGHNA and CDR2 YSLEER. The CDR3 is made up of 13 amino acids. V trimming: 3 bases; J trimming: 8 bases; junction bases outside the gene matches: 5. Here the CDR3 DNA reads TGCGCCAGCAGCCACGGACAGGGCAGGGGCTACACCTTC. This gives the protein CASSHGQGRGYTF.

V usage is TRBV6-2 or TRBV6-3 and J usage is TRBJ2-1, with 9 bases aligning to TRBD2. The CDR3 loop spans 16 amino acids. The J segment lost 0 bases and the V segment lost 5 bases, leaving 5 bases of the junction unmatched. Per germline, CDR1 MNHEY and CDR2 SVGEGT. CDR3 sequence reads: CASSPWTSASYNEQFF. For the CDR3, the DNA is TGTGCCAGCAGTCCCTGGACTAGCGCCTCCTACAATGAGCAGTTCTTC.

As concerns this clonotype: At one boundary the junction diverges from the germline segment, which might be a read error. The chain uses TRBV4-3 and TRBJ2-1; 8 bases match TRBD2. The CDR3 sequence is 19 residues long. Germline V gene sequence: CDR1 LGHNA, CDR2 YSLEER. The CDR3 spells CASSQALQGLAGSYNEQFF. The CDR3 region has the DNA TGCGCCAGCAGTCAAGCGCTGCAGGGCCTAGCGGGCTCTTACAATGAGCAGTTCTTC.

This clonotype was observed a few times. The J gene is TRBJ2-7, the V gene TRBV6-1, with 7 nucleotides matching TRBD2. CDR3 length: 16 residues. Germline V gene data show CDR1 as MNHNS and CDR2 as SASEGT. The V segment lost 5 bases and the J segment 4 bases; nucleotides outside the gene matches: 14. CDR3 nucleotides: TGTGCCAGCAGTCGGGGCGGGAGTGTTGCAGGGTACGAGCAGTACTTC. Encoded protein: CASSRGGSVAGYEQYF.